The source of this T cell receptor (beta chain) is a study of response to subunit inactivated influenza vaccine. MiXCR was run by TCRdb on the RT-PCR reads, yielding one entry per CDR3 protein. Among about half a million distinct CDR3 sequences listed, approximately 7.6% were seen once. This clonotype has more than one count but fewer than ten. Germline CDR1 reads SGHTA; CDR2 reads FQGNSA. Trimming shortened V by 1 base and J by 7 bases, and 10 bases separated the two germline ends. This CDR3 contains 13 residues. This chain uses TRBV7-2 with TRBJ1-1, with D perhaps TRBD1 (5 bases). The sequencing here drew on PBMCs from blood, taken around 25 months after vaccination. The clonotype comes from a man between 50 and 75 years old who received an inactivated influenza vaccine. The CDR3 here is CASSLDRRGEAFF. CDR3 nucleotide sequence: TGTGCCAGCAGCTTAGACAGGAGGGGTGAAGCTTTCTTT. The full variable domain, completed using reference TRBV7-2 and TRBJ1-1, is GAGVSQSPSNKVTEKGKDVELRCDPISGHTALYWYRQSLGQGLEFLIYFQGNSAPDKSGLPSDRFSAERTGGSVSTLTIQRTQQEDSAVYLCASSLDRRGEAFFGQGTRLTVV.